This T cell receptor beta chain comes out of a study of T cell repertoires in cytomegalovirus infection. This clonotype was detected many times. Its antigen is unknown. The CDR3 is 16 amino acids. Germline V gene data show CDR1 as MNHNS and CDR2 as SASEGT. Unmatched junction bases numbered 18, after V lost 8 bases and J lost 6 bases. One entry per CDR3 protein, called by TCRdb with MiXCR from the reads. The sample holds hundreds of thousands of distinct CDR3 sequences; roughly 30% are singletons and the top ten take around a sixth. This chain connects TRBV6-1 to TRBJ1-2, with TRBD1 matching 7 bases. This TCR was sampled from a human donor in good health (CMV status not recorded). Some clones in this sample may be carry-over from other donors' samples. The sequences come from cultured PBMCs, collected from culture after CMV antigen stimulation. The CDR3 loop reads CASRPRGGPVVDGYTF. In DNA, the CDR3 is TGTGCCAGCCGACCTCGAGGGGGCCCGGTGGTTGATGGCTACACCTTC.